This is a list of T cell receptor beta chains from one sample in a study of OX40 agonist ivuxolimab in advanced cancers. Assay: immunoSEQ multiplex PCR; the TCRdb copy retains only in-frame clones and omits some. The sample holds some 55,000 clones, roughly nine tenths seen once. Here the sequenced sample was CD4+ or CD8+ T cells sorted from blood, taken in a trial of the OX40 agonist ivuxolimab. The receptors here all came from an adult with an advanced solid tumor such as melanoma, head and neck, liver or kidney cancer. CDR3s include the opening cysteine and the closing phenylalanine or tryptophan. Each record gives: clone size, J gene, D gene, V gene, CDR3 DNA, CDR3 protein. D genes are given only for firm matches. Only some rows state a clone size, as once, few, many or a class for expanded clones.

abundance: .; j_gene: TRBJ2-5; d_gene: .; v_gene: TRBV7-2; CDR3nt: TGTGCCAGCAGCCGCGACCCGCATGAGACCCAGTACTTC; CDR3aa: CASSRDPHETQYF
abundance: once; j_gene: TRBJ2-7; d_gene: .; v_gene: TRBV5-1; CDR3nt: TGCGCCAGCAGCTTAGGAGGGGATGGAGGCCTTGGCGAGCAGTACTTC; CDR3aa: CASSLGGDGGLGEQYF
abundance: .; j_gene: TRBJ1-6; d_gene: TRBD1; v_gene: TRBV4-1; CDR3nt: TGCGCCAGCAGCCAAGATCAAATCGGGACAGGGTTCTCTTCACCCCTCCACTTT; CDR3aa: CASSQDQIGTGFSSPLHF
abundance: .; j_gene: TRBJ1-5; d_gene: TRBD1; v_gene: TRBV28; CDR3nt: TGTGCCAGCAGCTTGACCGGACAGGGGGATCAGCCCCAGCATTTT; CDR3aa: CASSLTGQGDQPQHF
abundance: .; j_gene: TRBJ1-4; d_gene: .; v_gene: TRBV18; CDR3nt: TGTGCCAGCTCACTTCAGGGGCGGGACTCTAAACTGTTTTTT; CDR3aa: CASSLQGRDSKLFF
abundance: .; j_gene: TRBJ2-2; d_gene: .; v_gene: TRBV28; CDR3nt: TGTGCCAGCAAGCCTGCAGGACGGCCGAACACCGGGGAGCTGTTTTTT; CDR3aa: CASKPAGRPNTGELFF
abundance: .; j_gene: TRBJ1-6; d_gene: .; v_gene: TRBV5-5; CDR3nt: TGTGCCAGTAGCTTGCCCGGGAGTTCACCCCTCCACTTT; CDR3aa: CASSLPGSSPLHF
abundance: .; j_gene: TRBJ2-7; d_gene: TRBD2; v_gene: TRBV28; CDR3nt: TGTGCCAGCAGTTTCCCCCTAGGACTAGCGGGGAACTACGAGCAGTACTTC; CDR3aa: CASSFPLGLAGNYEQYF
abundance: once; j_gene: TRBJ2-3; d_gene: TRBD1; v_gene: TRBV18; CDR3nt: TGTGCCAGCTCACCCCGGACAGGTCCGCAGTATTTT; CDR3aa: CASSPRTGPQYF
abundance: .; j_gene: TRBJ2-1; d_gene: .; v_gene: TRBV9; CDR3nt: TGTGCCAGCAGCGTGGCCGACTACAATGAGCAGTTCTTC; CDR3aa: CASSVADYNEQFF
abundance: .; j_gene: TRBJ1-2; d_gene: TRBD1; v_gene: TRBV29-1; CDR3nt: TGCAGCGCCTCGAACAGGGGGATTGGCTACACCTTC; CDR3aa: CSASNRGIGYTF
abundance: .; j_gene: TRBJ1-1; d_gene: .; v_gene: TRBV7-9; CDR3nt: TGTGCCAGCAGCTTCCAACTGACGGGGGGGCAGATTAACACTGAAGCTTTCTTT; CDR3aa: CASSFQLTGGQINTEAFF
abundance: .; j_gene: TRBJ1-3; d_gene: .; v_gene: TRBV6-1; CDR3nt: TGTGCCAGCAGTCCCCGCCGGTTCTCTGGAAACACCATATATTTT; CDR3aa: CASSPRRFSGNTIYF
abundance: once; j_gene: TRBJ2-3; d_gene: .; v_gene: TRBV9; CDR3nt: TGTGCCAGCAGCGTAGATCACTTATACTCCCCGCAGTATTTT; CDR3aa: CASSVDHLYSPQYF
abundance: .; j_gene: TRBJ1-2; d_gene: .; v_gene: TRBV19; CDR3nt: TGTGCCAGTCAACGAGGGAAGCCTTATGGCTACACCTTC; CDR3aa: CASQRGKPYGYTF
abundance: .; j_gene: TRBJ2-3; d_gene: TRBD2; v_gene: TRBV2; CDR3nt: TGTGCCAGCAGTTCGGAAGCGGGGGGGGATACGCAGTATTTT; CDR3aa: CASSSEAGGDTQYF
abundance: .; j_gene: TRBJ2-7; d_gene: .; v_gene: TRBV18; CDR3nt: TGTGCCAGCTCACCCCCCAGGCTTACCTACGAGCAGTACTTC; CDR3aa: CASSPPRLTYEQYF
abundance: .; j_gene: TRBJ2-7; d_gene: TRBD1; v_gene: TRBV13; CDR3nt: TGTGCCAGCAGCTACAGGGGAGCAGACGAGCAGTACTTC; CDR3aa: CASSYRGADEQYF
abundance: .; j_gene: TRBJ1-5; d_gene: .; v_gene: TRBV4-1; CDR3nt: TGCGCCAGCCAGGGGTGGCCGGGGAGCAATCAGCCCCAGCATTTT; CDR3aa: CASQGWPGSNQPQHF
abundance: .; j_gene: TRBJ1-3; d_gene: .; v_gene: TRBV28; CDR3nt: TGTGCCAGCAGTTTATGGGCCGGAGGGATCGTCCGTTCTGGAAACACCATATATTTT; CDR3aa: CASSLWAGGIVRSGNTIYF
abundance: .; j_gene: TRBJ2-3; d_gene: TRBD2; v_gene: TRBV28; CDR3nt: TGTGCCAGCAGGGGGCGGACTAGCGGTACAGATACGCAGTATTTT; CDR3aa: CASRGRTSGTDTQYF
abundance: .; j_gene: TRBJ2-7; d_gene: TRBD1; v_gene: TRBV11-3; CDR3nt: TGTGCCAGCAGCTCGACAGGGGGCGTGCAGTACTTC; CDR3aa: CASSSTGGVQYF
abundance: .; j_gene: TRBJ2-3; d_gene: TRBD2; v_gene: TRBV2; CDR3nt: TGTGCCAGCCAGCGGGAGGGCCTGGATACGCAGTATTTT; CDR3aa: CASQREGLDTQYF
abundance: .; j_gene: TRBJ1-2; d_gene: .; v_gene: TRBV6-1; CDR3nt: TGTGCCAGCAGTGAAGCCCACTCGATACTTCGATACACCTTC; CDR3aa: CASSEAHSILRYTF
abundance: .; j_gene: TRBJ1-3; d_gene: TRBD1; v_gene: TRBV7-2; CDR3nt: TGTGCCAGCAGCCCAGGGGGCTCTGGAAACACCATATATTTT; CDR3aa: CASSPGGSGNTIYF
abundance: few; j_gene: TRBJ2-7; d_gene: .; v_gene: TRBV7-9; CDR3nt: TGTGCCAGCAGCTTGCGCGGGGGCTTTACCTACGAGCAGTACTTC; CDR3aa: CASSLRGGFTYEQYF
abundance: once; j_gene: TRBJ2-5; d_gene: .; v_gene: TRBV9; CDR3nt: TGTGCCAGCAGCGTGATGGATCAAGAGACCCAGTACTTC; CDR3aa: CASSVMDQETQYF
abundance: .; j_gene: TRBJ2-7; d_gene: .; v_gene: TRBV2; CDR3nt: TGTGCCGTACTTACAGGGGAGGGTCGGGAGCAGTACTTC; CDR3aa: CAVLTGEGREQYF
abundance: .; j_gene: TRBJ2-5; d_gene: TRBD2; v_gene: TRBV5-1; CDR3nt: TGCGCCAGCAGCTTGGGGCCCCTAGCGGGAGCTCCTCAAGAGACCCAGTACTTC; CDR3aa: CASSLGPLAGAPQETQYF
abundance: .; j_gene: TRBJ1-5; d_gene: .; v_gene: TRBV6-5; CDR3nt: TGTGCCAGCAGTAAGGGGGGCCTCAATCAGCCCCAGCATTTT; CDR3aa: CASSKGGLNQPQHF
abundance: .; j_gene: TRBJ2-7; d_gene: .; v_gene: TRBV7-2; CDR3nt: TGTGCCAGCAGCGAGGGCCCGAGCTCCTACGAGCAGTACTTC; CDR3aa: CASSEGPSSYEQYF
abundance: .; j_gene: TRBJ2-7; d_gene: TRBD1; v_gene: TRBV5-1; CDR3nt: TGCGCCAGCAGCTTGAACAGGGGGGTCTACTTATCCTACGAGCAGTACTTC; CDR3aa: CASSLNRGVYLSYEQYF
abundance: .; j_gene: TRBJ2-7; d_gene: TRBD1; v_gene: TRBV12-5; CDR3nt: TGTGCTAGTGGTTTGGTAAGGGACAGTACCTACGAGCAGTACTTC; CDR3aa: CASGLVRDSTYEQYF
abundance: .; j_gene: TRBJ2-7; d_gene: .; v_gene: TRBV2; CDR3nt: TGTGCCAGCAGTCTCTACCCCTACGAGCAGTACTTC; CDR3aa: CASSLYPYEQYF
abundance: .; j_gene: TRBJ2-3; d_gene: .; v_gene: TRBV2; CDR3nt: TGTGCCAGCAGTGAAAGGGCAGGGAGGTTCACAGATACGCAGTATTTT; CDR3aa: CASSERAGRFTDTQYF
abundance: .; j_gene: TRBJ2-7; d_gene: .; v_gene: TRBV29-1; CDR3nt: TGCAGCGTTAAAGGGTTGGGCGGACTCTACGAGCAGTACTTC; CDR3aa: CSVKGLGGLYEQYF
abundance: .; j_gene: TRBJ1-1; d_gene: .; v_gene: TRBV9; CDR3nt: TGTGCCAGCAGCGTAGCTCAAAACACTGAAGCTTTCTTT; CDR3aa: CASSVAQNTEAFF
abundance: few; j_gene: TRBJ1-4; d_gene: TRBD1; v_gene: TRBV5-1; CDR3nt: TGCGCCAGCAGCCTCGGGACAGGGGGCGAAAAACTGTTTTTT; CDR3aa: CASSLGTGGEKLFF
abundance: once; j_gene: TRBJ1-1; d_gene: .; v_gene: TRBV11-2; CDR3nt: TGTGCCAGCAGCCTAGGATCAACCAGGAACACTGAAGCTTTCTTT; CDR3aa: CASSLGSTRNTEAFF
abundance: .; j_gene: TRBJ2-5; d_gene: .; v_gene: TRBV18; CDR3nt: TGTGCCAGCTCACCACGGGCTACTCAAGAGACCCAGTACTTC; CDR3aa: CASSPRATQETQYF
abundance: .; j_gene: TRBJ2-7; d_gene: TRBD2; v_gene: TRBV2; CDR3nt: TGTGCCAGCAAGGGAGGGTTTCGGTACGAGCAGTACTTC; CDR3aa: CASKGGFRYEQYF
abundance: .; j_gene: TRBJ2-7; d_gene: .; v_gene: TRBV2; CDR3nt: TGTGCCAGCAGTGAAAGCAGTTTTCAGCAGTACTTC; CDR3aa: CASSESSFQQYF
abundance: .; j_gene: TRBJ2-2; d_gene: .; v_gene: TRBV28; CDR3nt: TGTGCCAACAGTTTATGGGTCACGGACGGGGAGCTGTTTTTT; CDR3aa: CANSLWVTDGELFF
abundance: .; j_gene: TRBJ1-2; d_gene: .; v_gene: TRBV23-1; CDR3nt: TGCGCCAGCAGTCAATGCCCAATCTATGGCTACACCTTC; CDR3aa: CASSQCPIYGYTF
abundance: few; j_gene: TRBJ2-2; d_gene: TRBD2; v_gene: TRBV5-1; CDR3nt: TGCGCCAGCAGCTTGGCAGCGGGGGGGAGCACCGGGGAGCTGTTTTTT; CDR3aa: CASSLAAGGSTGELFF
abundance: .; j_gene: TRBJ2-1; d_gene: TRBD2; v_gene: TRBV4-1; CDR3nt: TGCGCCAGCAGCCAAGCTAGAAGCGGGAGTGCTTATAATGAGCAGTTCTTC; CDR3aa: CASSQARSGSAYNEQFF
abundance: medium-sized; j_gene: TRBJ1-1; d_gene: .; v_gene: TRBV7-9; CDR3nt: TGTGCCAGCAGCTTATGGGGGAACACTGAAGCTTTCTTT; CDR3aa: CASSLWGNTEAFF
abundance: .; j_gene: TRBJ2-1; d_gene: .; v_gene: TRBV6-1; CDR3nt: TGTGCCAGCAGTGGGGTTAGCGATGAGCAGTTCTTC; CDR3aa: CASSGVSDEQFF
abundance: .; j_gene: TRBJ1-2; d_gene: .; v_gene: TRBV28; CDR3nt: TGTGCCAGCAGTCTCCCGACAGGCCGGGGCTATGGCTACACCTTC; CDR3aa: CASSLPTGRGYGYTF
abundance: .; j_gene: TRBJ2-1; d_gene: .; v_gene: TRBV27; CDR3nt: TGTGCCAGCAGTTTCCGCCTCCCCCTGGGGGAGCAGTTCTTC; CDR3aa: CASSFRLPLGEQFF